This T cell receptor beta chain appears in the sequencing data of a study of blood T cells in healthy people across ages. Study conclusions and caveats: Higher diversity and more naive CD4+ cells were features of long-lived donors, compared to aged donors.

Per the germline V gene, CDR1 is SGHAT and CDR2 is FQDESV (reference sequence). The CDR3 is 13 residues long. Primed by a sample-barcoded 5' primer and a J-beta primer mix, a second PCR proceeded for 7 to 11 cycles. TCRdb redid the calling of the 5' RACE reads with MiXCR, one entry per CDR3 protein. Of 800,000 or so distinct CDR3 sequences in the sample, approximately 25% are singletons; the top ten hold roughly 3.8%. In this sample, this clonotype turned up a few times. Antigen: not known. The junction departs from the called germline gene at one end, perhaps through a read error. Another study also made use of these data, one on T cells of mothers and their children. That work adds: A few mothers and their six children, all healthy Caucasians, donated. For each mother, over 8 million TCR beta CDR3 reads were obtained, and for each child, approximately 3 million. There was no detection of any persistent microchimeric T cell clones.

V usage is TRBV11-1 and J usage is TRBJ1-2; D unclear. The sequenced sample was blood. This receptor was identified in a boy between 5 and 17 years old in good health. The CDR3: CAGSFEAAYGYTF. DNA of the CDR3: TGTGCCGGCAGCTTCGAGGCCGCCTATGGCTACACCTTC.